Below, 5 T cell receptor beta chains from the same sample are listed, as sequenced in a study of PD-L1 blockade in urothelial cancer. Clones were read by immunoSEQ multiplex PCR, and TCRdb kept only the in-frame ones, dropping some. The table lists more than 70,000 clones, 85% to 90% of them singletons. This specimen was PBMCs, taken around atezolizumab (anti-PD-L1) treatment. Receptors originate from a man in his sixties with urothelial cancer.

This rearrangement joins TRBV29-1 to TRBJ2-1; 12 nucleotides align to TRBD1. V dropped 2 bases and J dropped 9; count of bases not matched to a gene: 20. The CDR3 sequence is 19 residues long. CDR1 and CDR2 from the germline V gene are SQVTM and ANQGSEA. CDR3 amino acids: CSVEPIPTTGTGGLGEQFF. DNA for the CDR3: TGCAGCGTTGAACCAATTCCAACCACCGGGACAGGGGGCTTGGGTGAGCAGTTCTTC.

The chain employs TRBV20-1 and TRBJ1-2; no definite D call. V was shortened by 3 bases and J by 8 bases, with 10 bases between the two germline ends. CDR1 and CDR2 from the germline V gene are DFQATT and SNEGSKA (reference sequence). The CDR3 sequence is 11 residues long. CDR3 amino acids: CSASLTGGYTF. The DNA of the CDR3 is TGCAGTGCTAGTTTAACGGGAGGCTACACCTTC.

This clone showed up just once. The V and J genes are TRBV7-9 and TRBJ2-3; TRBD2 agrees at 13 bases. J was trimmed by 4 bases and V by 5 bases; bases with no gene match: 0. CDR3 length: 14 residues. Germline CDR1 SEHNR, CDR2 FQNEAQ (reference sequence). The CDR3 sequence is CASSTSGGADTQYF. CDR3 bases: TGTGCCAGCAGCACTAGCGGGGGGGCAGATACGCAGTATTTT.

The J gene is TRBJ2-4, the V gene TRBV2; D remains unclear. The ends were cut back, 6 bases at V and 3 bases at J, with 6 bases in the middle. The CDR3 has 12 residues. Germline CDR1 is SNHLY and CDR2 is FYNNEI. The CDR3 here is CASRQDKNIQYF. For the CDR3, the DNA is TGTGCCAGCAGACAAGACAAAAACATTCAGTACTTC.

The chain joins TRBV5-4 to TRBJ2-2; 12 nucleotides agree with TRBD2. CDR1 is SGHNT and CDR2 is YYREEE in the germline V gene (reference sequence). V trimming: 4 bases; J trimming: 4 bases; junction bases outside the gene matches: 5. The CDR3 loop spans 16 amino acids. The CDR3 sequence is CASSLSTSGGTGELFF. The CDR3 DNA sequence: TGTGCCAGCAGCCTGTCGACTAGCGGGGGCACCGGGGAGCTGTTTTTT. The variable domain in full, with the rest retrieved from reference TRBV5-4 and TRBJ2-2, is ETGVTQSPTHLIKTRGQQVTLRCSSQSGHNTVSWYQQALGQGPQFIFQYYREEENGRGNFPPRFSGLQFPNYSSELNVNALELDDSALYLCASSLSTSGGTGELFFGEGSRLTVL.